This TCR beta chain is from a study of blood T cell repertoires in COVID-19. Across the whole study: Samples taken during acute and convalescent COVID-19 were collected in the United States, Italy and Spain. PBMCs, B-cell-depleted T cells, or T cells provided the cDNA or gDNA that made up the material.

In the authors' methods: By means of reference gene primer amplification, nucleated cell counts were estimated. Repertoires were generated with immunoSEQ multiplex PCR, while TCRdb's copy carries only in-frame clones and drops some. V and J calls and clone size come straight from that table; D and trimming were deduced from the DNA. The profile shows around 130,000 clones, about 80% of them singletons. Germline assignment: CDR1 SGHDT and CDR2 YYEEEE. This CDR3 spans 14 amino acids. V dropped 4 bases and J dropped 3; count of bases not matched to a gene: 4. This clone has only a few counts. The rearrangement uses TRBV5-6 and TRBJ2-5; 9 nucleotides agree with TRBD2. The sequenced sample was peripheral blood. This TCR came from a human donor in a cohort sampled during active COVID-19. The CDR3 here is CASSGLAGEETQYF. CDR3 DNA: TGTGCCAGCAGCGGGTTAGCGGGGGAAGAGACCCAGTACTTC.